The 13 T cell receptor beta chains listed next were all sequenced from one sample in a study of shared clonotypes between healthy human individuals. Clones were sequenced by immunoSEQ multiplex PCR, and TCRdb holds only the in-frame ones, with some missing. The repertoire holds around 2,100,000 clones, with about 95% as singletons. CD45RO-negative, CCR7-positively selected cells formed the naive CD8 fraction, excluding terminally differentiated effector memory CD45RA+ cells. The source material was naive CD8+ T cells sorted from blood. All receptors derive from a man aged 18 to 30 in good health.

This clone was picked up one time. The gene calls are TRBV19 and TRBJ2-7; TRBD2 agrees at 8 bases. Unmatched junction bases numbered 6, after V lost 1 base and J lost 4 bases. Germline CDR1 and CDR2: LNHDA and SQIVND (reference sequence). The CDR3 totals 15 residues. The CDR3: CASSIGSGSLYEQYF. The CDR3 DNA sequence: TGTGCCAGTAGTATAGGGAGCGGGAGTTTGTACGAGCAGTACTTC.

The chain uses TRBV28 and TRBJ2-1, with D hard to call. With 6 bases removed from V and 4 bases from J, the gap between germline ends came to 7 bases. There are 12 residues in the CDR3. The germline V gene has CDR1 MDHEN and CDR2 SYDVKM. The CDR3 DNA is TGTGCCAGCAGCAAAGAGTACAATGAGCAGTTCTTC. Protein: CASSKEYNEQFF.

This chain connects TRBV2 to TRBJ1-1; no clear D. V shed 7 bases and J shed 3 bases, with 15 bases lying between them. The germline CDR1 and CDR2 sequences are SNHLY and FYNNEI. The CDR3 extends over 14 amino acids. For the CDR3, the DNA is TGTGCCAGCACATCGGGCGGTGGGGACACTGAAGCTTTCTTT. Encoded protein: CASTSGGGDTEAFF.

This rearrangement joins TRBV7-9 to TRBJ1-1; D possibly corresponds to TRBD1 (5 bases). The germline V and J ends were trimmed by 0 bases and 4 bases, with 9 bases remaining between them. CDR1 SEHNR and CDR2 FQNEAQ come from the germline V gene (reference sequence). CDR3 size: 14 residues. CDR3 coding DNA: TGTGCCAGCAGCTTAGCCTCGGGGGGCACTGAAGCTTTCTTT. Amino acids: CASSLASGGTEAFF.

The chain links TRBV27 to TRBJ1-2, with D hard to call. The CDR3 has 14 amino acids. Trimming took off 3 bases at V and 4 bases at J, with 12 bases between the two ends. Germline-derived CDR1 and CDR2 are MNHEY and SMNVEV (reference sequence). CDR3 in amino acids: CASSFQGPSYGYTF. The CDR3 DNA is TGTGCCAGCAGTTTCCAAGGACCGAGCTATGGCTACACCTTC.

The chain links TRBV27 to TRBJ2-1, with TRBD1 matching over 8 bases. The CDR3 consists of 15 residues. Looked up from germline, CDR1 is MNHEY and CDR2 is SMNVEV (reference sequence). The trim removed 3 bases at V and 0 bases at J, leaving 1 base unmatched. Written as DNA, the CDR3 is TGTGCCAGCAGTTTGGGACAGGTCTCCTACAATGAGCAGTTCTTC. This sequence encodes CASSLGQVSYNEQFF.

Concerning this clone: This sample includes further DNA sequences coding for the same CDR3. The chain is built from TRBV19 and TRBJ2-3, with D tentatively TRBD1 or TRBD2 (6 bases each). Germline V gene data show CDR1 as LNHDA and CDR2 as SQIVND (reference sequence). CDR3 length equals 15 residues. V was shortened by 1 base and J by 1 base, with 9 bases between the two germline ends. The CDR3 DNA reads as TGTGCCAGTAGTATAGTGGGGGGCGGCACAGATACGCAGTATTTT. It encodes CASSIVGGGTDTQYF. The full variable domain, with the rest looked up from reference TRBV19 and TRBJ2-3, is DGGITQSPKYLFRKEGQNVTLSCEQNLNHDAMYWYRQDPGQGLRLIYYSQIVNDFQKGDIAEGYSVSREKKESFPLTVTSAQKNPTAFYLCASSIVGGGTDTQYFGPGTRLTVL.

V usage is TRBV9 and J usage is TRBJ2-1; tentatively, D is TRBD1 or TRBD2 (6 bases each). CDR3 length: 16 residues. V was cut by 4 bases and J by 0 bases, with 14 bases left in between. The germline gives CDR1 SGDLS, CDR2 YYNGEE. The CDR3 region is CASSPQGRGSYNEQFF. The CDR3 nucleotides read TGTGCCAGCAGCCCCCAGGGGCGGGGCTCCTACAATGAGCAGTTCTTC.

The chain joins TRBV5-1 to TRBJ2-7; the D call may be TRBD1 or TRBD2 (5 bases each). The length of the CDR3 is 16 residues. The germline V gene encodes CDR1 SGHRS and CDR2 YFSETQ. V shed 4 bases and J shed 3 bases, with 20 bases lying between them. The CDR3 region has the DNA TGCGCCAGCAGCCGACCCTTGGGGGAAACCTTCTACGAGCAGTACTTC. The encoded protein is CASSRPLGETFYEQYF.

This chain's CDR3 is CAWSWDRILSANTEAFF. CDR3 bases: TGTGCCTGGAGTTGGGACAGGATCCTGTCGGCGAACACTGAAGCTTTCTTT. The rearrangement joins TRBV30 to TRBJ1-1; 8 bases agree with TRBD1. CDR1 is GTSNPN, CDR2 SVGIG, per germline (reference sequence). There are 17 residues in the CDR3. Losses at the gene ends were 2 bases for V and 1 base for J; bases not matched to a gene: 12. The variable domain in full, with the rest retrieved from reference TRBV30 and TRBJ1-1, is SQTIHQWPATLVQPVGSPLSLECTVEGTSNPNLYWYRQAAGRGLQLLFYSVGIGQISSEVPQNLSASRPQDRQFILSSKKLLLSDSGFYLCAWSWDRILSANTEAFFGQGTRLTVV.

Of note for this clone: The germline gene is not matched at one end of the junction; a read error may be the cause. The rearrangement uses TRBV7-7 and TRBJ2-3; D unclear. CDR1 and CDR2 (germline): SSHAT, FNYEAQ (reference sequence). The CDR3 is 17 residues long. CDR3 protein: CASSRIYAGRNTDTQYF. CDR3 coding DNA: TGTGCTAGCAGCAGAATTTATGCAGGACGGAACACAGATACGCAGTATTTT.

The V call is TRBV6-5, the J call TRBJ2-3; 7 nucleotides match TRBD1. With V trimmed by 5 bases and J by 1 base, 6 bases remained unmatched. The CDR3 is 15 residues long. Germline values: CDR1 MNHEY, CDR2 SVGAGI. DNA for the CDR3: TGTGCCAGCAGTCCATTTACAGGGGGCACAGATACGCAGTATTTT. It is translated as CASSPFTGGTDTQYF.

The chain carries TRBV30 and TRBJ1-1; no definite D call. This CDR3 contains 12 residues. CDR1 GTSNPN and CDR2 SVGIG come from the germline V gene (reference sequence). V lost 8 bases and J 2 bases, leaving 12 bases between the germline ends. Here the CDR3 DNA reads TGTGCCACAGAACGGGAAAACACTGAAGCTTTCTTT. Protein sequence: CATERENTEAFF.